The entry that follows covers one T cell receptor beta chain sequence. These data belong to a study of blood T cell repertoires in COVID-19. Study in general: The samples span acute and convalescent COVID-19 from the United States, Italy and Spain. PBMCs, B-cell-depleted T cells, or T cells were the source of the cDNA or gDNA that made up the material.

Original data processing: Nucleated cell counts were estimated from reference gene primer amplification. This table comes from immunoSEQ multiplex PCR, and its TCRdb copy is limited to in-frame clones, with some not included. From that table come the V and J calls and clone size; the DNA was used to work out D and trimming. The repertoire has approximately 61,000 clones, around 83% of them found once; the top ten carry approximately 10%. Seattle cases were enrolled at active infection and followed longitudinally. CDR3 length equals 14 residues. CDR1 is LGHDT and CDR2 is YNNKEL in the germline V gene (reference sequence). Trimming left V 7 bases short and J 5 bases short, with 15 bases between.

Sequencing used peripheral blood. This TCR was recovered from a man in his fifties or sixties with COVID-19, enrolled during active disease. The V gene is TRBV3-1 (or the pseudogene TRBV3-2), the J gene TRBJ2-1; TRBD2 is a possible D gene (6 bases). The CDR3 spells CASNLAGPNNEQFF. The CDR3 DNA sequence: TGTGCCAGCAACCTGGCGGGACCTAACAATGAGCAGTTCTTC.